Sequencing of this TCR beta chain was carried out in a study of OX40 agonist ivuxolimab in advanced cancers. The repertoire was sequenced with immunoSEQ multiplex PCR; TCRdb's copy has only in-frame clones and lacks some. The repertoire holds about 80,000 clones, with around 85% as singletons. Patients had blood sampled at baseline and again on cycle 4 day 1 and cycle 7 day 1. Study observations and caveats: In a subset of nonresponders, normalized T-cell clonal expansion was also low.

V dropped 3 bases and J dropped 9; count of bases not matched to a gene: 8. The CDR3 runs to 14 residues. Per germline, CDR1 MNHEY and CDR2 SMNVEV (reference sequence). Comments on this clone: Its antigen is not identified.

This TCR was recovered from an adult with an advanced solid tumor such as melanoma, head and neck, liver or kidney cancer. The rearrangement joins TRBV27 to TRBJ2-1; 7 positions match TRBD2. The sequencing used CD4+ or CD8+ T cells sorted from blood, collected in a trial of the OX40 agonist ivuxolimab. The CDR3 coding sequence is TGTGCCAGCAGTTTCCGCGGGAGTGCGGGTGAGCAGTTCTTC. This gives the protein CASSFRGSAGEQFF.